Sequencing of this T cell receptor beta chain was carried out in a study of blood T cell repertoires in COVID-19. Looking at the study overall: Samples taken during acute and convalescent COVID-19 were collected in the United States, Italy and Spain. T cells, B-cell-depleted T cells, or PBMCs provided the cDNA or gDNA that served as material.

Germline CDR1 MDHEN, CDR2 SYDVKM. After removal of 5 bases from V and 2 bases from J, the junction contained 21 bases not matched to a gene. The CDR3 has 21 residues. Original processing methods: Nucleated cell number was recorded as an estimate derived from reference gene primer amplification. Data came from immunoSEQ multiplex PCR; TCRdb stores just in-frame clones and leaves some out. The DNA gave D and trimming, while V, J and clone size come from that table. Counted here are about 280,000 clones, approximately 84% occurring once; the ten biggest clones make up about 2.2%. V gene TRBV28 combines with J gene TRBJ2-1; 10 bases are a match to TRBD2. The specimen sequenced was peripheral blood. The source of this sequence is a woman aged 30 to 39 who had recovered from COVID-19. CDR3 loop: CASSPYPGTSVIPNPYNEQFF. In DNA, the CDR3 is TGTGCCAGCAGTCCATATCCCGGGACTAGCGTGATCCCCAACCCCTACAATGAGCAGTTCTTC.